The T cell receptor beta chain under discussion was sequenced for a study of OX40 agonist ivuxolimab in advanced cancers. Study-level information: Across the patients, intravenous ivuxolimab was delivered every 2 weeks at 0.01 to 10 mg/kg. The dose-escalation cohort had hepatocellular carcinoma, melanoma, renal cell or head and neck cancer.

Per germline, CDR1 MGHRA and CDR2 YSYEKL. Trimming shortened V by 3 bases and J by 0 bases, and 18 bases separated the two germline ends. The CDR3 runs 18 residues. For this clone: What it binds is unknown.

The study's findings and limits: Clonal expansion by week 6 occurred in CD4+ and CD8+ blood T cells (at 0.1 to 3.0 mg/kg). CD4+ T cells averaged fewer expanded clones than CD8+ T cells.

Assay: immunoSEQ multiplex PCR; the TCRdb copy retains only in-frame clones and omits some. The sample carries approximately 24,000 clones, around 85% recorded once. The sequence came from an adult with an advanced solid tumor such as melanoma, head and neck, liver or kidney cancer. This chain connects TRBV4-1 to TRBJ1-3, with D maybe TRBD1 (6 bases). The sample in question was CD4+ or CD8+ T cells sorted from blood, obtained in a trial of the OX40 agonist ivuxolimab. CDR3 amino acids: CASSQDSTLTYSGNTIYF. The CDR3 coding sequence is TGCGCCAGCAGCCAGGACAGCACGCTTACTTACTCTGGAAACACCATATATTTT.